The source of this TCR beta chain is a study of T cell responses to AZD1222 COVID-19 vaccine. Study-wide results and caveats: Among vaccine-associated CD4 TCRs, coverage spanned spike, with dominance at 160-218 and 743-854. Breadth and depth of Spike-specific TCRs rose after two AZD1222 doses. Most donors were white British, females outnumbered males, and clonal diversity was possibly underestimated.

About this clone: The target antigen is unknown.

Generated by immunoSEQ multiplex PCR, the TCRdb table keeps only in-frame clones and is missing some. The sample data list some 150,000 clones. Per the germline V gene, CDR1 is MRHNA and CDR2 is SNTAGT. This CDR3 contains 19 residues. The ends were cut back, 0 bases at V and 4 bases at J, with 24 bases in the middle. The chain is built from TRBV6-4 and TRBJ1-1; D is perhaps TRBD1 (6 bases). The source material was peripheral blood. The receptor was isolated from an adult in good health. The CDR3 loop reads CASSDSFWGREGSVTEAFF. The CDR3 DNA follows: TGTGCCAGCAGTGACTCGTTCTGGGGGCGCGAAGGTTCAGTCACTGAAGCTTTCTTT.